A single sample gave rise to the 28 T cell receptor beta chains below, sequenced in a study of monozygotic twins with inflammatory bowel disease. TCRdb reprocessed the 5' RACE reads, with one entry per CDR3 protein and no DNA. This table holds approximately 330,000 distinct CDR3 sequences. The sequenced sample consisted of blood. Every receptor here comes from a human donor with ulcerative colitis or Crohn's disease, or a healthy co-twin of an affected twin (not recorded which).

V and J are TRBV20-1 and TRBJ2-3; with no DNA, the TCRdb D assignment of TRBD1 cannot be verified. This CDR3 is 13 amino acids long. Germline V gene sequence: CDR1 DFQATT, CDR2 SNEGSKA (reference sequence). This CDR3 is CSAKGASTDTQYF.

V gene TRBV7-9 combines with J gene TRBJ2-3; the D call from TCRdb, TRBD1, cannot be confirmed without DNA. The CDR3 has 17 amino acids. CDR1 SEHNR and CDR2 FQNEAQ come from the germline V gene (reference sequence). The CDR3 sequence is CASSSSRDRESTDTQYF.

The chain uses TRBV2 and TRBJ2-7; TCRdb selects TRBD1, and the lack of DNA leaves this call unchecked. The CDR3 loop spans 13 amino acids. The germline V gene encodes CDR1 SNHLY and CDR2 FYNNEI. CDR3 sequence reads: CASSDSGGYEQYF. Combining the CDR3 with reference TRBV2 and TRBJ2-7 gives the whole variable domain EPEVTQTPSHQVTQMGQEVILRCVPISNHLYFYWYRQILGQKVEFLVSFYNNEISEKSEIFDDQFSVERPDGSNFTLKIRSTKLEDSAMYFCASSDSGGYEQYFGPGTRLTVT.

V usage is TRBV21-1 and J usage is TRBJ2-3; TCRdb indicates TRBD2, and absent DNA this call remains unverified. TRBV21-1 is labeled a pseudogene. This CDR3 spans 14 amino acids. CDR3 region: CARATSVSTDTQYF.

The chain carries TRBV12-3 or TRBV12-4 and TRBJ2-7. The CDR3 spans 15 residues. The CDR3 loop reads CASSLNAQASYEQYF.

The rearrangement uses TRBV5-1 and TRBJ2-2; TCRdb's D call, TRBD1, is unchecked because there is no DNA. This CDR3 spans 14 amino acids. The germline CDR1 and CDR2 sequences are SGHRS and YFSETQ. The CDR3 loop is CASSLSPGAGELFF.

The genes are TRBV2 and TRBJ2-3; without DNA, the TCRdb call of TRBD1 cannot be checked. CDR3 size: 14 residues. Germline loops: CDR1 SNHLY, CDR2 FYNNEI. The CDR3 protein is CASSGAGGTDTQYF.

J is TRBJ2-1 and V is TRBV5-1; without DNA, the TCRdb call of TRBD2 cannot be checked. Per germline, CDR1 SGHRS and CDR2 YFSETQ. The CDR3 loop spans 16 amino acids. This chain's CDR3 is CASSSAGGPSYNEQFF.

The chain has TRBV7-3 and TRBJ1-6. Germline CDR1 SGHTA, CDR2 FQGTGA. This CDR3 comprises 15 residues. The CDR3 region is CASTVQGGGNSPLHF.

V is TRBV27 and J is TRBJ2-5. Germline V gene data show CDR1 as MNHEY and CDR2 as SMNVEV (reference sequence). The CDR3 has 13 residues. The CDR3 loop is CASMVRPRETQYF.

The chain is built from TRBV15 and TRBJ1-6; TCRdb's assignment of TRBD1 cannot be checked, as there is no DNA. Germline loops: CDR1 LNHNV, CDR2 YYDKDF (reference sequence). The CDR3 length is 17 residues. CDR3: CATSKPTGGLFHSPLHF. The whole variable domain, filled in from reference TRBV15 and TRBJ1-6, reads DAMVIQNPRYQVTQFGKPVTLSCSQTLNHNVMYWYQQKSSQAPKLLFHYYDKDFNNEADTPDNFQSRRPNTSFCFLDIRSPGLGDTAMYLCATSKPTGGLFHSPLHFGNGTRLTVT.

The V call is TRBV12-3 or TRBV12-4, the J call TRBJ1-6; the D call from TCRdb, TRBD1, cannot be confirmed without DNA. The CDR3 has 14 residues. CDR3 loop: CASSMTGGNSPLHF.

The V and J genes are TRBV7-9 and TRBJ1-4; TCRdb gives TRBD1 as the D gene, but with no DNA this cannot be confirmed. Germline V lookup: CDR1 SEHNR, CDR2 FQNEAQ (reference sequence). This CDR3 contains 17 residues. The CDR3 is CASSPRDRGRTNEKLFF.

This chain links TRBV5-1 with TRBJ2-2. Germline CDR1 and CDR2: SGHRS and YFSETQ. This CDR3 is built from 14 residues. The chain's CDR3 is CASQRWGSAGELFF.

The V and J genes are TRBV15 and TRBJ2-4. The CDR3 sequence is 16 residues long. CDR1 and CDR2 from the germline V gene are LNHNV and YYDKDF (reference sequence). The CDR3 loop is CATSRDLEVAKNIQYF.

The chain has TRBV5-4 and TRBJ2-3; the TCRdb call, TRBD1, lacks DNA for checking. The germline gives CDR1 SGHNT, CDR2 YYREEE (reference sequence). CDR3 length: 13 residues. The CDR3 loop reads CASSRQSTDTQYF.

The chain employs TRBV20-1 and TRBJ2-1; TCRdb's D call, TRBD1, is unchecked because there is no DNA. This CDR3 is 15 amino acids long. Germline V lookup: CDR1 DFQATT, CDR2 SNEGSKA (reference sequence). The CDR3 loop is CSARDRYGQGTGQFF.

The chain uses TRBV7-2 and TRBJ2-4; the D call of TRBD2 rests on TCRdb alone, since no DNA is present to check it. This CDR3 is built from 11 residues. Germline values: CDR1 SGHTA, CDR2 FQGNSA. The CDR3 region is CASSSSGIQYF.

The chain employs TRBV30 and TRBJ2-1; TCRdb outputs TRBD2, but without DNA this stays unchecked. There are 17 residues in the CDR3. Germline V gene sequence: CDR1 GTSNPN, CDR2 SVGIG (reference sequence). The chain's CDR3 is CAWSVRTSGRKHNEQFF.

The gene calls are TRBV15 and TRBJ1-4. Per the germline V gene, CDR1 is LNHNV and CDR2 is YYDKDF (reference sequence). CDR3 size: 14 residues. This CDR3 is CATSRGQINEKLFF.

The V call is TRBV7-8, the J call TRBJ2-7; the D gene TCRdb calls, TRBD2, cannot be checked with no DNA. This CDR3 is built from 20 residues. CDR1 SGHVS and CDR2 FQNEAQ come from the germline V gene. The CDR3: CASSLVLTGTSGESSYEQYF.

This chain links TRBV10-3 with TRBJ1-1. The CDR3 runs 16 residues. Germline lookup yields CDR1 ENHRY and CDR2 SYGVKD. The CDR3 spells CAISESSASVWAEAFF.

This chain uses TRBV10-3 with TRBJ1-4; no DNA is available, so the TRBD1 call from TCRdb remains unchecked. Germline CDR1 ENHRY, CDR2 SYGVKD. The CDR3 runs 14 residues. CDR3 region: CATSPTGGSKKLFF.

The CDR3 region is CASSLAGGYTDTQYF. The chain has TRBV5-6 and TRBJ2-3; TCRdb outputs TRBD2, but without DNA this stays unchecked. Germline assignment: CDR1 SGHDT and CDR2 YYEEEE. The CDR3 totals 15 residues.

The chain is built from TRBV3-1 and TRBJ2-5; absent DNA, TCRdb's TRBD2 call cannot be checked. Germline values: CDR1 LGHDT, CDR2 YNNKEL (reference sequence). The CDR3 runs 17 residues. The CDR3: CASSQPSGGASSETQYF.

J is TRBJ2-7 and V is TRBV10-3; TCRdb outputs TRBD1, but without DNA this stays unchecked. Looked up from germline, CDR1 is ENHRY and CDR2 is SYGVKD. The CDR3 length is 14 residues. The CDR3 loop is CAISGGQGILEQYF.

This chain uses TRBV19 with TRBJ2-1; the TCRdb D gene call, TRBD1, has no DNA to confirm it. The germline gives CDR1 LNHDA, CDR2 SQIVND (reference sequence). This CDR3 contains 14 residues. The CDR3 here is CASGPTGGGNEQFF.

The chain recombines TRBV6-2 or TRBV6-3 with TRBJ2-7; TCRdb proposes TRBD1, but this gene call is untestable without DNA. The CDR3 is 14 residues long. Per germline, CDR1 MNHEY and CDR2 SVGEGT. The CDR3 reads CASSYPGTGYEQYF.